These T cell receptor beta chains were read from a single sample in a study of T cell repertoires in cytomegalovirus infection. One entry per CDR3 protein, called by TCRdb with MiXCR from the reads. The sample shows some 940,000 distinct CDR3 sequences, 31% of them seen only once. The antigens these receptors bind are not known. The source material was cultured CD8+ T cells from PBMCs, sampled from culture after CMV antigen stimulation. The receptors come from a human donor in good health (CMV status not recorded). Some clones in this sample may be carry-over from other donors' samples. CDR3s include the opening cysteine and the closing phenylalanine or tryptophan. The order of the fields is J gene, V gene, CDR3 length, clone size, CDR3 protein. Not every row has a clone size; where given, it reads once, few, many or a size class.

>TRBJ1-5|TRBV20-1|13|-
CSARLQIDQPQHF
>TRBJ1-2|TRBV4-1|14|-
CASSQDLFNYGYTF
>TRBJ1-3|TRBV7-9|16|-
CASSPRDSSWGNTIYF
>TRBJ1-3|TRBV3-1|16|-
CASSQFDMSSGNTIYF
>TRBJ2-3|TRBV7-3|16|-
CASSTGPSGGTDTQYF
>TRBJ2-5|TRBV19|17|-
CASSLGLAGADGETQYF
>TRBJ2-5|TRBV6-2/TRBV6-3|13|many
CASTRTGQETQYF
>TRBJ2-2|TRBV9|14|once
CASSPSRGGGELFF
>TRBJ1-1|TRBV6-5|12|-
CASSSGAIEAFF
>TRBJ1-5|TRBV7-9|14|few
CASSVGGFNQPQHF
>TRBJ1-1|TRBV27|14|-
CASSSGGWNTEAFF
>TRBJ2-1|TRBV11-2|13|few
CASSLSPGNEQFF
>TRBJ2-1|TRBV6-6|16|-
CASSYSGRGYHNEQFF
>TRBJ2-5|TRBV7-9|15|few
CASSSSTEPPGTQYF
>TRBJ2-5|TRBV7-2|15|few
CASGSTRVVRETQYF
>TRBJ1-5|TRBV6-1|15|few
CASSEEAASNQPQHF
>TRBJ1-6|TRBV6-6|15|-
CASSYDRAANSPLHF
>TRBJ1-4|TRBV12-3/TRBV12-4|16|-
CASSFILISPNEKLFF
>TRBJ2-1|TRBV5-5|15|-
CASSLVISGGDEQFF
>TRBJ2-2|TRBV11-3|16|few
CASSSFLEGVPGELFF
>TRBJ1-6|TRBV9|18|-
CASSDRDRGQTYNSPLHF
>TRBJ1-1|TRBV12-3/TRBV12-4|16|-
CASSFHPRRRDTEAFF
>TRBJ1-2|TRBV7-9|13|many
CASSGGRDYGYTF
>TRBJ1-2|TRBV11-2|18|few
CASSLGGSYTRIGYGYTF
>TRBJ2-1|TRBV27|18|-
CASSLSPTGGGAQNEQFF
>TRBJ1-6|TRBV27|18|-
CASSPSSSLPGQNSPLHF
>TRBJ1-1|TRBV29-1|15|-
CSVVPGQGLNTEAFF
>TRBJ1-1|TRBV27|16|-
CASRQTWHFMNTEAFF
>TRBJ2-7|TRBV27|16|-
CASNIQGGMYPYEQYF
>TRBJ1-1|TRBV27|15|-
CASSSSGLMNTEAFF
>TRBJ1-5|TRBV6-5|13|few
CASGRGPNQPQHF
>TRBJ2-1|TRBV4-3|16|few
CASSQDRTGGFDEQFF
>TRBJ1-6|TRBV27|13|few
CASRTGVLSPLHF
>TRBJ1-1|TRBV7-8|14|-
CASSLGQMGTEAFF
>TRBJ2-2|TRBV4-1|17|few
CASSRRVGQGYGGELFF
>TRBJ2-1|TRBV4-1|14|-
CASGQPGTEGEQFF
>TRBJ1-2|TRBV7-6|15|-
CASSLVGQTNYGYTF